This T cell receptor beta chain was obtained from a study of blood T cell repertoires in COVID-19. About the research overall: Collection of acute and convalescent COVID-19 samples took place in the United States, Italy and Spain. PBMCs, B-cell-depleted T cells, or T cells were the source of the cDNA or gDNA that made up the material.

In the study's own analysis: Researchers report that nucleated cell counts were estimated from reference gene primer amplification. Produced via immunoSEQ multiplex PCR; TCRdb's table is partial and in-frame only. V and J calls and clone size follow that table, whereas D and trimming were derived from the DNA. The sample yields around 57,000 clones, 80% to 90% seen once. This clone was counted a few times. Sequences were obtained from peripheral blood. The TCR was taken from a middle-aged man with active COVID-19.

CDR3 loop: CASGRDRTDYGYTF. The CDR3 DNA follows: TGTGCCAGCGGGAGGGACAGGACAGATTATGGCTACACCTTC. The genes are TRBV6-5 and TRBJ1-2; 8 bases fit TRBD1. With V trimmed by 8 bases and J by 5 bases, 10 bases remained unmatched. This CDR3 comprises 14 residues. The V gene's germline CDR1 is MNHEY and CDR2 SVGAGI.